This T cell receptor (beta chain) was identified in a study of cytomegalovirus exposure and HLA in healthy donors. In regard to this clone: The antigen is undetermined. One end of the junction does not line up with germline, which may come from a read error.

Germline CDR1 is GTSNPN and CDR2 is SVGIG (reference sequence). This CDR3 has 13 residues. The PCR had 60 Vbeta and 13 Jbeta primers. Assay: immunoSEQ multiplex PCR; the TCRdb copy retains only in-frame clones and omits some. Among 180,000 or so clones, 70% to 80% were seen once, and the ten largest hold 2% to 2.5%. Regarding the study as a whole: TCR beta chain V- and J-gene trimming was linked, in a later analysis, to a missense variant in DCLRE1C.

This chain connects TRBV30 to TRBJ1-6, with D maybe TRBD1 (6 bases). Input material: PBMCs. This TCR derives from a young woman in good health and CMV-seropositive. CDR3 protein: CATGSSYNSPLHF. In DNA, the CDR3 is TGCGCAACAGGGAGCTCCTATAATTCACCCCTCCACTTT.